This T cell receptor (beta chain) was identified in a study of early T cells in non-severe SARS-CoV-2 infection. TCRdb re-called the 5' RACE reads through MiXCR, storing one row per CDR3 protein. The sample comprises about 80,000 distinct CDR3 sequences, roughly 13% of which are singletons, and around 1.1% rests with the top ten. In this sample, this clonotype turned up many times. This clonotype was sampled from an adult who was a healthcare worker with PCR-confirmed SARS-CoV-2 infection or an uninfected control (not recorded which). The specimen sequenced was whole blood.

The CDR3 is CASSLARLRGETDTQYF. The CDR3 bases are TGTGCCAGCAGCTTAGCGCGGCTCCGAGGGGAGACAGATACGCAGTATTTT. The chain has TRBV7-2 and TRBJ2-3; D may match TRBD1 or TRBD2 (5 bases each). Trimming shortened V by 0 bases and J by 3 bases, and 16 bases separated the two germline ends. This CDR3 is built from 17 residues. Germline CDR1 SGHTA, CDR2 FQGNSA. Full variable domain (outside the CDR3, taken from reference TRBV7-2 and TRBJ2-3): GAGVSQSPSNKVTEKGKDVELRCDPISGHTALYWYRQSLGQGLEFLIYFQGNSAPDKSGLPSDRFSAERTGGSVSTLTIQRTQQEDSAVYLCASSLARLRGETDTQYFGPGTRLTVL.